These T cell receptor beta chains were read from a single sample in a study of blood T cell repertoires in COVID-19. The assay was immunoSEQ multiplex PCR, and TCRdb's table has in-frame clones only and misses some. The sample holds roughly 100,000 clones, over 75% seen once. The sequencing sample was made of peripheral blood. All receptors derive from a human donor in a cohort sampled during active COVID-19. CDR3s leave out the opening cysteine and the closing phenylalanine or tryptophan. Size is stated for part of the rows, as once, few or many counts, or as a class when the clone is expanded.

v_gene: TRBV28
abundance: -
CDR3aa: ASSLIQDYEQY

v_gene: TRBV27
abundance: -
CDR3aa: ASSFGGATNEKLF

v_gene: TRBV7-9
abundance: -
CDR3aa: ASSLDRHNEQF

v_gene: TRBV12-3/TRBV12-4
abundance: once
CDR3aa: ASTPEHNEKLF

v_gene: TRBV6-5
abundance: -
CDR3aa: ASSTGQLNTEAF

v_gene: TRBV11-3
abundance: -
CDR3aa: ASGTSGNNEQF

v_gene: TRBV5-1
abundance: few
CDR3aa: ASKKEGGLGGELF

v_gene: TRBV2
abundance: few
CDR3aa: ASSVGDRGTDTQY

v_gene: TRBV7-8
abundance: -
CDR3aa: ASSLQVDRNQPQH

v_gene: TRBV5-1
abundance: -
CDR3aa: ASSLQGGGPEQF

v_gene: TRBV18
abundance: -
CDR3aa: ASSPSQAEAF

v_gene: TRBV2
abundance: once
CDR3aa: ASSEGQGVPETQY

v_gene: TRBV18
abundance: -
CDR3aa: ASSRRQGAGTDTQY

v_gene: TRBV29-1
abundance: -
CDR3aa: SVEGGTETQY

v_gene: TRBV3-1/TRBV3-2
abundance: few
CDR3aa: ASSQDDRGSGYT

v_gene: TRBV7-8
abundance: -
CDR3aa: ASSREGGTATEAF

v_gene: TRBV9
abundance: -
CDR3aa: ASSVESSTHQF

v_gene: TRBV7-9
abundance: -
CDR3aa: ASSPIGGHTDTQY

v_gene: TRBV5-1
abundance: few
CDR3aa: ASRPTTNTGELF

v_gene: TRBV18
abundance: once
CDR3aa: ASSPRTSGYNEQF

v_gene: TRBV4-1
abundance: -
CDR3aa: ASSQGRGSGQPQH

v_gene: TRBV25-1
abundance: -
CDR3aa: ASSEMTGATF

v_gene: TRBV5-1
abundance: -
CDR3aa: ASSPPGGGNEQY

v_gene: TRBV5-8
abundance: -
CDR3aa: ASSLYSSGNTIY

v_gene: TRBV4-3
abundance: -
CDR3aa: ASSPRVAGQETQY

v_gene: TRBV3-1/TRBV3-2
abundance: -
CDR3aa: ASSQDVQLAGDTIY